In this sample, the clone carrying this T cell receptor (beta chain) turned up once. This specimen comes from a study of blood T cell repertoires in COVID-19. Study details: Sites in the United States, Italy and Spain provided acute and convalescent COVID-19 samples. T cells, B-cell-depleted T cells, or PBMCs supplied cDNA or gDNA.

Authors' analysis steps: Amplification of reference gene primers was used by the study to estimate nucleated cell counts. Some clones are missing from TCRdb's copy, which holds only in-frame ones; the method was immunoSEQ multiplex PCR. The V and J calls and clone size are taken from that table; D and trimming were inferred from the DNA. Of 250,000 to 350,000 clones listed, approximately 89% are singletons. The CDR3 sequence is 13 residues long. The V end was cut by 3 bases, the J end by 8 bases, with 13 bases between. Germline CDR1 MNHNS, CDR2 SASEGT. The specimen sequenced was PBMCs or T cells enriched from blood (not recorded which). The chain recombines TRBV6-1 with TRBJ1-2; D is unclear. This clonotype was obtained from a woman in her thirties who had recovered from COVID-19. In DNA form, the CDR3 reads TGTGCCAGCAGTGAGGTCCTTTACAGCGGCTACACCTTC. Translated, it gives CASSEVLYSGYTF.